This entry features one T cell receptor beta chain sequence. The V segment lost 10 bases and the J segment 4 bases; nucleotides outside the gene matches: 12. Germline V CDR1 and CDR2: SEHNR, FQNEAQ (reference sequence). The CDR3 has 15 residues. This table comes from immunoSEQ multiplex PCR, and its TCRdb copy is limited to in-frame clones, with some not included. The sample lists around 120,000 clones, approximately 90% occurring once. These data belong to a study of T cell responses to AZD1222 COVID-19 vaccine. The origin of this receptor is an adult who received the AZD1222 COVID-19 vaccine. This specimen was peripheral blood, taken 28 days after the second AZD1222 dose. The chain uses TRBV7-9 and TRBJ2-1, with TRBD1 identical over 8 bases. The DNA for the CDR3 is TGTGCCACCATTCAGGGACAGGAGGTTTACAATGAGCAGTTCTTC. It translates to CATIQGQEVYNEQFF.